What follows are 11 T cell receptor beta chains derived from one specimen sequenced in a study of OX40 agonist ivuxolimab in advanced cancers. TCRdb's table, derived via immunoSEQ multiplex PCR, lists solely in-frame clones and lacks some. The sample has some 70,000 clones; about 84% are singletons. The sample was CD4+ or CD8+ T cells sorted from blood, taken in a trial of the OX40 agonist ivuxolimab. These receptors were taken from an adult with an advanced solid tumor such as melanoma, head and neck, liver or kidney cancer.

The genes are TRBV2 and TRBJ2-2; D uncertain. Germline CDR1 and CDR2: SNHLY and FYNNEI. The V end was cut by 4 bases, the J end by 1 base, with 13 bases between. The CDR3 sequence is 16 residues long. The CDR3 DNA is TGTGCCAGCAGTGTCTCTTCACAGATGAACACCGGGGAGCTGTTTTTT. It specifies CASSVSSQMNTGELFF.

The chain is built from TRBV9 and TRBJ2-1, with D perhaps matching TRBD2 (5 bases). V was cut by 4 bases and J by 2 bases, with 16 bases left in between. Germline V gene lookup returns CDR1 SGDLS and CDR2 YYNGEE. This CDR3 has 16 residues. Here the CDR3 reads CASSYSGVVTYNEQFF. The DNA of the CDR3 is TGTGCCAGCAGCTACAGCGGAGTCGTTACCTACAATGAGCAGTTCTTC. Full variable domain (rest looked up from reference TRBV9 and TRBJ2-1): DSGVTQTPKHLITATGQRVTLRCSPRSGDLSVYWYQQSLDQGLQFLIQYYNGEERAKGNILERFSAQQFPDLHSELNLSSLELGDSALYFCASSYSGVVTYNEQFFGPGTRLTVL.

The CDR3 DNA reads as TGTGCCAGTAGTAGCGGACTAGCGGGGGGGCGGTCCTACAATGAGCAGTTCTTC. This encodes CASSSGLAGGRSYNEQFF. The V gene is TRBV19, the J gene TRBJ2-1; 15 nucleotides line up with TRBD2. J lost 1 base, V lost 4 bases, and 5 bases had no gene match. The CDR3 length is 18 residues. The V gene's germline CDR1 is LNHDA and CDR2 SQIVND (reference sequence). Full variable domain (remainder filled in from reference TRBV19 and TRBJ2-1): DGGITQSPKYLFRKEGQNVTLSCEQNLNHDAMYWYRQDPGQGLRLIYYSQIVNDFQKGDIAEGYSVSREKKESFPLTVTSAQKNPTAFYLCASSSGLAGGRSYNEQFFGPGTRLTVL.

The chain recombines TRBV6-4 with TRBJ1-5; D is unclear. V was clipped by 4 bases and J by 0 bases, with 10 bases between them. Germline lookup yields CDR1 MRHNA and CDR2 SNTAGT. The CDR3 runs to 15 residues. For the CDR3, the DNA is TGTGCCAGCAGTGTGGAGGAATATAGCAATCAGCCCCAGCATTTT. Translated: CASSVEEYSNQPQHF.

This chain joins TRBV28 and TRBJ1-4, with TRBD1 matching 8 bases. V was pared by 2 bases and J by 8 bases, with 7 bases of the junction left unmatched. CDR3 length: 15 amino acids. Germline V gene sequence: CDR1 MDHEN, CDR2 SYDVKM. The CDR3 loop is CASSLQGQGREKLFF. CDR3 in DNA: TGTGCCAGCAGTTTACAAGGACAGGGAAGGGAAAAACTGTTTTTT. Filled out from reference TRBV28 and TRBJ1-4, the complete variable domain reads DVKVTQSSRYLVKRTGEKVFLECVQDMDHENMFWYRQDPGLGLRLIYFSYDVKMKEKGDIPEGYSVSREKKERFSLILESASTNQTSMYLCASSLQGQGREKLFFGSGTQLSVL.

The chain couples TRBV2 to TRBJ2-5, with unresolved D. Trimming shortened V by 3 bases and J by 5 bases, and 4 bases separated the two germline ends. The germline V gene encodes CDR1 SNHLY and CDR2 FYNNEI. The CDR3 runs to 11 residues. For the CDR3, the DNA is TGTGCCAGCAGTGACGGGGAGACCCAGTACTTC. As protein: CASSDGETQYF.

This chain uses TRBV5-4 with TRBJ1-3; the match to TRBD1 covers 8 bases. The CDR3 sequence is 15 residues long. V shed 4 bases, J shed 0 bases, and the junction held 3 bases outside the gene matches. Per germline, CDR1 SGHNT and CDR2 YYREEE (reference sequence). The CDR3 DNA sequence: TGTGCCAGCAGCAGGGACAGGATCTCTGGAAACACCATATATTTT. Encoded protein: CASSRDRISGNTIYF.

This clone came up a few times. J is TRBJ2-5 and V is TRBV4-1; D perhaps matches TRBD1 (5 bases). Germline lookup yields CDR1 MGHRA and CDR2 YSYEKL. This CDR3 contains 14 residues. The germline V and J ends were trimmed by 0 bases and 4 bases, with 9 bases remaining between them. The CDR3 is CASSQDRVLETQYF. DNA of the CDR3: TGCGCCAGCAGCCAAGACAGGGTATTAGAGACCCAGTACTTC.

V is TRBV5-4 and J is TRBJ1-2; 9 bases map to TRBD1. Germline V CDR1 and CDR2: SGHNT, YYREEE (reference sequence). The V and J ends lost 0 bases and 4 bases, in that order; junction bases with no gene match: 7. CDR3 length: 16 amino acids. The CDR3 is CASSLGQGESSYGYTF. CDR3 in DNA: TGTGCCAGCAGCTTGGGACAGGGGGAGTCTAGCTATGGCTACACCTTC.

The CDR3, as DNA: TGTGCCAGCAGCTTAACAGGACAAAGCTCCTACAATGAGCAGTTCTTC. As protein: CASSLTGQSSYNEQFF. The V call is TRBV7-3, the J call TRBJ2-1, with D tentatively TRBD1 (5 bases). V was cut by 0 bases and J by 0 bases, with 9 bases left in between. The CDR3 extends over 16 amino acids. The germline CDR1 and CDR2 sequences are SGHTA and FQGTGA. Filled out from reference TRBV7-3 and TRBJ2-1, the complete variable domain reads GAGVSQTPSNKVTEKGKYVELRCDPISGHTALYWYRQSLGQGPEFLIYFQGTGAADDSGLPNDRFFAVRPEGSVSTLKIQRTERGDSAVYLCASSLTGQSSYNEQFFGPGTRLTVL.

This clone was seen a handful of times. V and J are TRBV18 and TRBJ1-5; TRBD1 matches at 7 bases. Germline V gives CDR1 KGHSH, CDR2 LQKENI. CDR3 length: 15 amino acids. J lost 4 bases, V lost 5 bases, and 8 bases had no gene match. The CDR3 nucleotides read TGTGCCAGCTCAGAAAACCGACAGGGAAATCAGCCCCAGCATTTT. This translates into CASSENRQGNQPQHF.